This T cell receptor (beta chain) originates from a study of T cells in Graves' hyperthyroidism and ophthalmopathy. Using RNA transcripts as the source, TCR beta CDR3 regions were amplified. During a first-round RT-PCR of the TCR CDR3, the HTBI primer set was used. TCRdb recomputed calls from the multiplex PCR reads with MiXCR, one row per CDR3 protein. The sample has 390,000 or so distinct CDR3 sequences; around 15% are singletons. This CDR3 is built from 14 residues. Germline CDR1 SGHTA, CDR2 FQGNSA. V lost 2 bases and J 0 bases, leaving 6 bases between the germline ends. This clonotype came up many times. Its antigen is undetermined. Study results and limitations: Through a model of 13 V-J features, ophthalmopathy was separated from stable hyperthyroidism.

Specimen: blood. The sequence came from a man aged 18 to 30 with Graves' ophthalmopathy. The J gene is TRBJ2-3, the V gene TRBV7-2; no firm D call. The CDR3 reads CASSLLPSTDTQYF. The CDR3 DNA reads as TGTGCCAGCAGCTTACTCCCTAGCACAGATACGCAGTATTTT.